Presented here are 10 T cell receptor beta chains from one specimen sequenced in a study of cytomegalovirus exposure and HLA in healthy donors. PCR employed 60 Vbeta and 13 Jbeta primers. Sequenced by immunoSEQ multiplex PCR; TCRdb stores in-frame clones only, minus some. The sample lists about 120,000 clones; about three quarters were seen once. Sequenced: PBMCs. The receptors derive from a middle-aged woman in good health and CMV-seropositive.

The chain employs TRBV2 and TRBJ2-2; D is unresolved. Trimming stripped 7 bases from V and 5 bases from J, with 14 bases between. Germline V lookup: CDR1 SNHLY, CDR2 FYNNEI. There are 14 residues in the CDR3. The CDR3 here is CASTDPGATGELFF. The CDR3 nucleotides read TGTGCCAGCACCGATCCAGGTGCGACCGGGGAGCTGTTTTTT.

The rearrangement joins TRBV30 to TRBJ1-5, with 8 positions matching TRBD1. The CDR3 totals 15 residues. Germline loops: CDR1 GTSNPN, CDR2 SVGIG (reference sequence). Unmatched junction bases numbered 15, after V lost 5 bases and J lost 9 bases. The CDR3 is CAWGLGGTGVRPQHF. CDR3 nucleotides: TGTGCCTGGGGTTTGGGGGGGACAGGCGTACGGCCCCAGCATTTT.

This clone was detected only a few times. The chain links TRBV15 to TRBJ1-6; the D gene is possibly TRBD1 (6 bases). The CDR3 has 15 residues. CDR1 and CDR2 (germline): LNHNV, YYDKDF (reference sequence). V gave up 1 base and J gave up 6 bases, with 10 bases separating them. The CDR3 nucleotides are TGTGCCACCAGCAGAGCCCAAGGGGGTAATTCACCCCTCCACTTT. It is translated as CATSRAQGGNSPLHF.

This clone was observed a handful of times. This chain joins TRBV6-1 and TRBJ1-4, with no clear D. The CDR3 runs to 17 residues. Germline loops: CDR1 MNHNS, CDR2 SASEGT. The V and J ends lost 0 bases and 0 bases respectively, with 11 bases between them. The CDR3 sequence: CASSEAQVAATNEKLFF. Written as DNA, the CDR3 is TGTGCCAGCAGTGAAGCCCAGGTCGCAGCAACTAATGAAAAACTGTTTTTT.

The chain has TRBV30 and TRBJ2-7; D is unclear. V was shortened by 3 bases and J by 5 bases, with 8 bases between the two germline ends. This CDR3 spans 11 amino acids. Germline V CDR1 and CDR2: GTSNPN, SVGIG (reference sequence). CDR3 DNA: TGTGCCTGGAGCTGGAGAGACGAGCAGTACTTC. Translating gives CAWSWRDEQYF.

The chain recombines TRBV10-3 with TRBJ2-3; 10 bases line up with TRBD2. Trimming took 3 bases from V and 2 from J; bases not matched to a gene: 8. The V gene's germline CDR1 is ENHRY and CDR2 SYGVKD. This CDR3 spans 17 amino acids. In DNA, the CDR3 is TGTGCCATCAGTGAACCCAGACTAGCGGGCCTCACAGATACGCAGTATTTT. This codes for CAISEPRLAGLTDTQYF.

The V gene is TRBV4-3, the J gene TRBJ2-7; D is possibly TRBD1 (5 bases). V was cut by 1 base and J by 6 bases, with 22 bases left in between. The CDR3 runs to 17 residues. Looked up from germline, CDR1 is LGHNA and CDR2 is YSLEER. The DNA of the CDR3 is TGCGCCAGCAGCCAAGTGCGGCAGGGAAACTCGCTGGGCGAGCAGTACTTC. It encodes CASSQVRQGNSLGEQYF.

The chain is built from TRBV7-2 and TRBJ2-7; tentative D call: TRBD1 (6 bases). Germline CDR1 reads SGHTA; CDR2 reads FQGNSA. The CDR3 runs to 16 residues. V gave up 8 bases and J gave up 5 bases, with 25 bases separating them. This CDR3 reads CASGRRSAGVKNEQYF. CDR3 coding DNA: TGTGCCAGCGGACGTCGTTCTGCAGGGGTGAAAAACGAGCAGTACTTC.

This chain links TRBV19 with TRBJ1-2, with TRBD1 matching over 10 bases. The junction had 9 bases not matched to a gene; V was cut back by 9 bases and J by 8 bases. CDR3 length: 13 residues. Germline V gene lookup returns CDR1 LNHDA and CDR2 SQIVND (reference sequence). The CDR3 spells CASLGDRGRGYTF. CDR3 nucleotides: TGTGCCAGCCTAGGTGACAGGGGGCGAGGCTACACCTTC.

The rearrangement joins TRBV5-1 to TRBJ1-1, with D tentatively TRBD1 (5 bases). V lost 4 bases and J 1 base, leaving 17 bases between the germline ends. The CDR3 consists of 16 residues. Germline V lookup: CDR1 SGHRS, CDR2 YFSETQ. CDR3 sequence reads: CASSPGGVAQNTEAFF. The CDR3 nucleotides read TGCGCCAGCAGCCCCGGGGGGGTCGCCCAGAACACTGAAGCTTTCTTT.